Below are 24 T cell receptor beta chains sequenced from a single sample in a study of early T cells in non-severe SARS-CoV-2 infection. MiXCR, run by TCRdb on the 5' RACE reads, gives a single entry per CDR3 protein. The sample lists about 80,000 distinct CDR3 sequences; less than 5.5% were seen once. The sample here was whole blood, taken at baseline. The source of these receptors is an adult who was a healthcare worker with PCR-confirmed SARS-CoV-2 infection or an uninfected control (not recorded which).

This clonotype appeared many times. This sequence joins TRBV2 and TRBJ1-4; D gene uncertain. CDR1 SNHLY and CDR2 FYNNEI come from the germline V gene. The ends were cut back, 6 bases at V and 7 bases at J, with 15 bases in the middle. This CDR3 region has 14 residues. The CDR3 DNA sequence: TGTGCCAGCAGAGCCGAGGTTCTCGGTGAAAAACTGTTTTTT. It is translated as CASRAEVLGEKLFF.

The rearrangement joins TRBV7-9 to TRBJ2-3, with D maybe TRBD2 (6 bases). This CDR3 region has 15 residues. The ends were cut back, 5 bases at V and 1 base at J, with 13 bases in the middle. Per germline, CDR1 SEHNR and CDR2 FQNEAQ (reference sequence). CDR3 bases: TGTGCCAGCAGCCCTAGGGAGGTCGGCACAGATACGCAGTATTTT. This codes for CASSPREVGTDTQYF.

There are many counts of this clonotype. The chain uses TRBV6-4 and TRBJ1-5, with no clear D. CDR3 length: 13 amino acids. With 3 bases removed from V and 7 bases from J, the gap between germline ends came to 10 bases. The germline V gene has CDR1 MRHNA and CDR2 SNTAGT. This CDR3 is CASSEYAGQPQHF. The DNA for the CDR3 is TGTGCCAGCAGTGAATATGCCGGCCAGCCCCAGCATTTT.

This clonotype was detected only a few times. V is TRBV12-3 or TRBV12-4 and J is TRBJ1-4; 9 nucleotides align to TRBD1. The trim removed 5 bases at V and 6 bases at J, leaving 7 bases unmatched. The CDR3 sequence is 15 residues long. In nucleotides, the CDR3 is TGTGCCAGCAGTCCTACGGGACAGGGTTATGAAAAACTGTTTTTT. Its protein product is CASSPTGQGYEKLFF.

The genes are TRBV6-2 or TRBV6-3 and TRBJ2-2; D not certain. The V end was cut by 8 bases, the J end by 0 bases, with 4 bases between. Germline values: CDR1 MNHEY, CDR2 SVGEGT. CDR3 size: 12 residues. The CDR3 DNA sequence: TGTGCCAGCCAGCCGAACACCGGGGAGCTGTTTTTT. This codes for CASQPNTGELFF.

This clonotype has a count of ten or more. For the CDR3, the DNA is TGTGCCAGTAGTTCAGGGCTGCGGGGGTACGAGCAGTACTTC. This sequence encodes CASSSGLRGYEQYF. The genes are TRBV19 and TRBJ2-7, with 7 bases fitting TRBD2. V was clipped by 5 bases and J by 4 bases; unmatched bases: 8. This CDR3 is built from 14 residues. The germline V gene encodes CDR1 LNHDA and CDR2 SQIVND (reference sequence).

The chain joins TRBV6-2 or TRBV6-3 to TRBJ1-1; TRBD1 matches at 8 bases. The CDR3 loop spans 17 amino acids. CDR1 is MNHEY, CDR2 SVGEGT, per germline. With 4 bases clipped from V and 7 bases from J, the junction kept 17 bases outside the gene matches. The CDR3 protein is CASSSPDRAESVGEAFF. CDR3 DNA: TGTGCCAGCAGTTCACCGGACAGGGCTGAGAGTGTGGGTGAAGCTTTCTTT.

The chain carries TRBV18 and TRBJ1-4, with D tentatively TRBD1 (6 bases). Germline V gene data show CDR1 as KGHSH and CDR2 as LQKENI. The CDR3 is 16 residues long. Trimming left V 6 bases short and J 8 bases short, with 22 bases between. CDR3: CASSPLGRGADEKLFF. For the CDR3, the DNA is TGTGCCAGCTCCCCTCTAGGTAGGGGGGCGGACGAAAAACTGTTTTTT.

The CDR3 spells CASSPTSRNQETQYF. The CDR3 nucleotides are TGTGCCAGCAGCCCCACGTCGCGGAACCAAGAGACCCAGTACTTC. The chain recombines TRBV7-2 with TRBJ2-5; D uncertain. The CDR3 spans 15 residues. Germline assignment: CDR1 SGHTA and CDR2 FQGNSA. Trimming removed 5 bases from V and 0 bases from J, with 13 bases in between.

This chain connects TRBV30 to TRBJ1-6; possibly TRBD1 for D (5 bases). This CDR3 is 13 amino acids long. The V end was cut by 1 base, the J end by 4 bases, with 5 bases between. CDR1 and CDR2 from the germline V gene are GTSNPN and SVGIG (reference sequence). The CDR3 bases are TGTGCCTGGAGTGGACAGTATAATTCACCCCTCCACTTT. Its protein is CAWSGQYNSPLHF.

The sample holds many counts of this clonotype. This chain joins TRBV7-2 and TRBJ2-3, with a tentative D call TRBD2 (5 bases). The ends were cut back, 0 bases at V and 2 bases at J, with 9 bases in the middle. The CDR3 is 15 residues long. Germline CDR1 and CDR2: SGHTA and FQGNSA. The CDR3 bases are TGTGCCAGCAGCTTAGCCAGCGGCCTCACAGATACGCAGTATTTT. The encoded protein is CASSLASGLTDTQYF.

V is TRBV6-6 and J is TRBJ1-1; no clear D. The CDR3 extends over 14 amino acids. The germline gives CDR1 MNHNY, CDR2 SVGAGI (reference sequence). Trimming cost V 7 bases and J 1 base, with 13 bases left between them. The CDR3 here is CASTPSTGNTEAFF. CDR3 sequence (DNA): TGTGCCAGCACCCCCTCAACGGGGAACACTGAAGCTTTCTTT.

There are many counts of this clonotype. The V call is TRBV20-1, the J call TRBJ2-1, with D perhaps assigned TRBD1 or TRBD2 (5 bases each). Germline lookup yields CDR1 DFQATT and CDR2 SNEGSKA (reference sequence). This CDR3 has 10 residues. Trimming cost V 5 bases and J 12 bases, with 11 bases left between them. The CDR3 coding sequence is TGCAGTGCTGACCGGGACCTGCAGTTCTTC. This sequence encodes CSADRDLQFF.

The table lists this clonotype with many counts. V gene TRBV10-3 combines with J gene TRBJ2-7; perhaps TRBD2 as D (6 bases). Germline lookup yields CDR1 ENHRY and CDR2 SYGVKD. V was clipped by 11 bases and J by 4 bases, with 12 bases between them. The CDR3 extends over 11 amino acids. CDR3 in amino acids: CAGGTEYEQYF. The CDR3 bases are TGTGCCGGCGGGACTGAGTACGAGCAGTACTTC.

This chain connects TRBV6-6 to TRBJ1-4, with D maybe TRBD1 (5 bases). This CDR3 contains 11 residues. V was cut by 2 bases and J by 12 bases, with 7 bases left in between. Germline V gene data show CDR1 as MNHNY and CDR2 as SVGAGI (reference sequence). CDR3 bases: TGTGCCAGCAGTTACCGGGGGGAACTGTTTTTT. The encoded protein is CASSYRGELFF.

Only a few counts were recorded for this clonotype. The chain uses TRBV12-3 or TRBV12-4 and TRBJ1-5; 10 bases line up with TRBD1. This CDR3 comprises 18 residues. Losses at the gene ends were 5 bases for V and 3 bases for J; bases not matched to a gene: 13. CDR3 sequence reads: CASSPTGTGERDNQPQHF. The CDR3 bases are TGTGCCAGCAGTCCGACTGGGACAGGGGAAAGGGACAATCAGCCCCAGCATTTT.

The table lists this clonotype with a few counts. V gene TRBV28 combines with J gene TRBJ1-6, with a possible D match to TRBD1 (5 bases). Germline V CDR1 and CDR2: MDHEN, SYDVKM. The CDR3 length is 16 residues. The germline V and J ends were trimmed by 5 bases and 0 bases, with 11 bases remaining between them. The CDR3 here is CASSGASSSYNSPLHF. The CDR3 nucleotides read TGTGCCAGCAGTGGGGCCAGCAGCTCCTATAATTCACCCCTCCACTTT.

This clonotype was detected many times. The DNA of the CDR3 is TGTGCCAGCAGTGTACTTAGGCGTGTGGATGAGCAGTTCTTC. Amino acid sequence: CASSVLRRVDEQFF. The rearrangement uses TRBV2 and TRBJ2-1; D unresolved. Germline V gene sequence: CDR1 SNHLY, CDR2 FYNNEI. CDR3 length: 14 amino acids. Trimming took off 4 bases at V and 8 bases at J, with 15 bases between the two ends.

This clonotype occurred a few times. V gene TRBV18 combines with J gene TRBJ2-7; 7 bases line up with TRBD1. Germline CDR1 KGHSH, CDR2 LQKENI. Trimming at V came to 2 bases and at J to 6 bases, leaving 10 bases not matched to a gene. The CDR3 covers 15 residues. The CDR3 DNA reads TGTGCCAGCTCACCAGGAGACAGGGCGTTCTCCGAGCAGTACTTC. Translating it yields CASSPGDRAFSEQYF.

This clonotype showed up many times. This sequence joins TRBV4-1 and TRBJ2-1, with TRBD1 matching over 7 bases. V was clipped by 4 bases and J by 6 bases; unmatched bases: 3. CDR3 length: 13 amino acids. The germline V gene has CDR1 MGHRA and CDR2 YSYEKL. This chain's CDR3 is CASSPDRSNEQFF. In DNA, the CDR3 is TGCGCCAGCAGCCCGGACAGGAGCAATGAGCAGTTCTTC.

This clonotype was recorded at least ten times. The J gene is TRBJ2-7, the V gene TRBV13; TRBD1 might be the D (6 bases). CDR1 is PRHDT and CDR2 is FYEKMQ in the germline V gene (reference sequence). Trimming removed 4 bases from V and 6 bases from J, with 13 bases in between. The CDR3 consists of 13 residues. CDR3 DNA sequence: TGTGCCAGCAGCTCGGTGGGGACACTCGAGCAGTACTTC. Protein: CASSSVGTLEQYF.

The chain is built from TRBV13 and TRBJ2-7; D might be TRBD2 (5 bases). Germline values: CDR1 PRHDT, CDR2 FYEKMQ (reference sequence). V lost 5 bases to trimming and J lost 0 bases, with 17 bases between them. The length of the CDR3 is 16 residues. The CDR3 region is CASSVNGELRSYEQYF. The CDR3 coding sequence is TGTGCCAGCAGCGTAAACGGGGAACTCCGCTCCTACGAGCAGTACTTC.

The chain has TRBV27 and TRBJ1-1; D remains unclear. This CDR3 region has 11 residues. Germline V gene sequence: CDR1 MNHEY, CDR2 SMNVEV (reference sequence). Between the trimmed V and J ends, which lost 8 bases and 1 base, there was a span of 5 bases. The CDR3 DNA sequence: TGTGCCAGCCGCCAGAACACTGAAGCTTTCTTT. Translated, it gives CASRQNTEAFF.

This clonotype was observed a few times. The chain uses TRBV4-1 and TRBJ2-3; a possible D gene is TRBD2 (5 bases). Germline assignment: CDR1 MGHRA and CDR2 YSYEKL. The CDR3 contains 15 residues. The V end was cut by 4 bases, the J end by 0 bases, with 11 bases between. The CDR3, as DNA: TGCGCCAGCAGCCCAGCGGCCCGGAGCACAGATACGCAGTATTTT. The encoded protein is CASSPAARSTDTQYF.